The next 12 T cell receptor beta chains were all read from a single sample in a study of human T cells and chemical hapten exposure. Time point denoted: pre-sensitization, week 0. As for treatment: therapeutic diphenylcyclopropenone sensitization with weekly scalp DPC. TCRdb reprocessed the RACE reads with MiXCR, giving one entry per CDR3 protein. The sample holds some 330,000 distinct CDR3 sequences, about 5% seen once. This specimen was whole blood, taken in connection with sensitization to the hapten diphenylcyclopropenone (DPC). Receptors originate from a woman between 18 and 29 years old with alopecia areata. Some clones in this sample may be carry-over from other donors' samples.

This clonotype came up a few times. The chain joins TRBV20-1 to TRBJ1-5; 7 bases map to TRBD1. Trimming cost V 3 bases and J 3 bases; bases outside gene matches: 5. Germline assignment: CDR1 DFQATT and CDR2 SNEGSKA (reference sequence). The CDR3 spans 14 residues. The chain's CDR3 is CSARQGVVNQPQHF. In nucleotides, the CDR3 is TGCAGTGCTAGGCAGGGGGTCGTCAATCAGCCCCAGCATTTT.

The chain couples TRBV20-1 to TRBJ1-5, with 8 nucleotides matching TRBD1. With V trimmed by 0 bases and J by 1 base, 14 bases remained unmatched. CDR3 length equals 19 residues. Germline CDR1 reads DFQATT; CDR2 reads SNEGSKA (reference sequence). The CDR3 here is CSAREDHETDRGSNQPQHF. In nucleotides, the CDR3 is TGCAGTGCTAGAGAGGACCACGAGACCGACAGGGGAAGCAATCAGCCCCAGCATTTT.

This clonotype was observed at least ten times. The chain carries TRBV10-3 and TRBJ2-7; D not resolved. Germline loops: CDR1 ENHRY, CDR2 SYGVKD. V was trimmed by 2 bases and J by 3 bases, leaving 14 bases between them. The CDR3 contains 15 residues. The CDR3 here is CAISEPNLNNYEQYF. For the CDR3, the DNA is TGTGCCATCAGTGAGCCAAACTTAAACAACTACGAGCAGTACTTC.

The chain is built from TRBV3-1 and TRBJ2-5, with D unclear. The CDR3 contains 14 residues. Between the trimmed V and J ends, which lost 7 bases and 5 bases, there was a span of 17 bases. Germline CDR1 is LGHDT and CDR2 is YNNKEL (reference sequence). This CDR3 reads CASTSSGVLETQYF. The CDR3 bases are TGTGCCAGCACCTCTTCTGGAGTTTTGGAGACCCAGTACTTC.

In its sample, this clonotype was seen many times. The CDR3 reads CASSQDPPAVSYNEQFF. The CDR3 DNA reads TGCGCCAGCAGCCAAGATCCGCCGGCTGTATCCTACAATGAGCAGTTCTTC. The V call is TRBV4-1, the J call TRBJ2-1, with D uncertain. This CDR3 region has 17 residues. Trimming shortened V by 0 bases and J by 1 base, and 13 bases separated the two germline ends. Germline lookup yields CDR1 MGHRA and CDR2 YSYEKL.

This clonotype was detected only a few times. The chain links TRBV7-9 to TRBJ1-1, with 7 bases matching TRBD1. Unmatched junction bases numbered 12, after V lost 5 bases and J lost 0 bases. The CDR3 covers 17 residues. Germline V gene lookup returns CDR1 SEHNR and CDR2 FQNEAQ (reference sequence). The CDR3 is CASSLQPGQTLNTEAFF. The CDR3 nucleotides are TGTGCCAGCAGCCTACAACCGGGACAGACATTGAACACTGAAGCTTTCTTT.

The table lists this clonotype with many counts. This rearrangement joins TRBV11-1 to TRBJ2-5; 12 positions match TRBD2. The germline V gene has CDR1 SGHAT and CDR2 FQDESV (reference sequence). The CDR3 has 16 amino acids. Trimming at V came to 6 bases and at J to 0 bases, leaving 5 bases not matched to a gene. CDR3 protein: CASSRTSGDYQETQYF. The CDR3, as DNA: TGTGCCAGCAGTCGGACTAGCGGGGACTACCAAGAGACCCAGTACTTC.

The J gene is TRBJ2-7, the V gene TRBV7-6, with D unresolved. There are 13 residues in the CDR3. Germline CDR1 reads SGHVS; CDR2 reads FNYEAQ. The germline V and J ends were trimmed by 0 bases and 5 bases, with 8 bases remaining between them. CDR3 sequence: CASSLAPVDEQYF. CDR3 nucleotides: TGTGCCAGCAGCTTAGCCCCTGTTGACGAGCAGTACTTC.

This clonotype was observed many times. The J gene is TRBJ2-3, the V gene TRBV20-1; the match to TRBD2 covers 7 bases. Per the germline V gene, CDR1 is DFQATT and CDR2 is SNEGSKA (reference sequence). This CDR3 has 15 amino acids. With V trimmed by 3 bases and J by 0 bases, 6 bases remained unmatched. Written as DNA, the CDR3 is TGCAGTGCTAGCGGAGCGGGGCTTAGCACAGATACGCAGTATTTT. Translated, it gives CSASGAGLSTDTQYF.

This clonotype was counted at least ten times. V and J are TRBV25-1 and TRBJ2-7, with D unresolved. The germline gives CDR1 MGHDK, CDR2 SYGVNS. The CDR3 length is 14 residues. V lost 10 bases to trimming and J lost 3 bases, with 19 bases between them. The CDR3 reads CATPTCNGVYEQYF. The CDR3 bases are TGTGCCACCCCGACCTGTAATGGGGTCTACGAGCAGTACTTC.

This clonotype was seen a handful of times. The chain is built from TRBV20-1 and TRBJ1-6; D possibly corresponds to TRBD1 (6 bases). This CDR3 spans 14 amino acids. Germline V gives CDR1 DFQATT, CDR2 SNEGSKA (reference sequence). V was clipped by 5 bases and J by 8 bases, with 16 bases between them. The CDR3 bases are TGCAGTGCTCACGAAAGGACAGCCTATTCACCCCTCCACTTT. Encoded protein: CSAHERTAYSPLHF.

This clonotype was counted at least ten times. The chain employs TRBV28 and TRBJ2-7; D is possibly TRBD2 (6 bases). Per germline, CDR1 MDHEN and CDR2 SYDVKM. This CDR3 has 14 amino acids. V shed 5 bases and J shed 3 bases, with 14 bases lying between them. The CDR3 sequence: CASSPPRGNYEQYF. The DNA of the CDR3 is TGTGCCAGCAGTCCGCCCCGGGGGAACTACGAGCAGTACTTC.